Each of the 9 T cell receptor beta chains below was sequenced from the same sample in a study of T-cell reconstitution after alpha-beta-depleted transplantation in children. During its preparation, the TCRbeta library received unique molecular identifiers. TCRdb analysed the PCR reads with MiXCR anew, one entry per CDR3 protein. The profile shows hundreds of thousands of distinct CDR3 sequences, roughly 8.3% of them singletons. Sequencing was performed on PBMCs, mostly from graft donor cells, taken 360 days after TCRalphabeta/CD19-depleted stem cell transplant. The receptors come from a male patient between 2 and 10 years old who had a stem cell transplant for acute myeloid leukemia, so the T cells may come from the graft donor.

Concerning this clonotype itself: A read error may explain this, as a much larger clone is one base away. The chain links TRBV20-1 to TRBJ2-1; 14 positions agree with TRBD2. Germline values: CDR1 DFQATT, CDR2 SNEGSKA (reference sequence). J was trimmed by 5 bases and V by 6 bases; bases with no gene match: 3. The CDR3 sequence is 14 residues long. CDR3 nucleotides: TGCAGTGCCCCGGGACTAGCGGGAGACAATGAGCAGTTCTTC. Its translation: CSAPGLAGDNEQFF.

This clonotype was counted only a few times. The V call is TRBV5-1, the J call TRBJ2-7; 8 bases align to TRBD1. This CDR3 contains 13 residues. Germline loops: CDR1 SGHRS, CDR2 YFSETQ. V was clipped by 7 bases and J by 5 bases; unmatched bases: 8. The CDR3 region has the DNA TGCGCCAGCCGTGACAGGGGTCGCAACGAGCAGTACTTC. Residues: CASRDRGRNEQYF.

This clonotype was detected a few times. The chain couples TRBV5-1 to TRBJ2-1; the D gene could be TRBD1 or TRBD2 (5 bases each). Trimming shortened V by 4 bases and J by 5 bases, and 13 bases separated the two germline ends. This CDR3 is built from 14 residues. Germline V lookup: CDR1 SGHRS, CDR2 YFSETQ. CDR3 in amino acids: CASSHGTPNNEQFF. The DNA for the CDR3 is TGCGCCAGCAGCCACGGGACCCCCAACAATGAGCAGTTCTTC.

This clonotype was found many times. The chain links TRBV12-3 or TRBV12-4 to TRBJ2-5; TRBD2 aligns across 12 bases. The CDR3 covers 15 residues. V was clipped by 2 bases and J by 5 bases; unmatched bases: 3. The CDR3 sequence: CASSLILAGGETQYF. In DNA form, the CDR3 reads TGTGCCAGCAGTTTAATCCTAGCGGGAGGGGAGACCCAGTACTTC.

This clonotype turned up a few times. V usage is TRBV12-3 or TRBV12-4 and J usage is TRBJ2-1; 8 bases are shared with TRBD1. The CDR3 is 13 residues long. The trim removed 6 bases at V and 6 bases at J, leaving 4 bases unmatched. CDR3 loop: CASRYTGGNEQFF. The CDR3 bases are TGTGCCAGCAGGTATACAGGGGGCAATGAGCAGTTCTTC.

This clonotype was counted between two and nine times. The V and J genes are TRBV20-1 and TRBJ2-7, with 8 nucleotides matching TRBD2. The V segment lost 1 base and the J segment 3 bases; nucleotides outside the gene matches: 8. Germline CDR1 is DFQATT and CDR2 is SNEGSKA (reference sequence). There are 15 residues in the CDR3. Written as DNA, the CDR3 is TGCAGTGCTAGAGCGGCAGCGGGGGCCTTCTACGAGCAGTACTTC. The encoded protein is CSARAAAGAFYEQYF.

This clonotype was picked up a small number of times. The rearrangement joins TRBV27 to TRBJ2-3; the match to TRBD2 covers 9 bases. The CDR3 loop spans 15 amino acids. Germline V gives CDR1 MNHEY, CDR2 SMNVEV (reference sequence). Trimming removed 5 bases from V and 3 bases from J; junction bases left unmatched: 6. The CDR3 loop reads CASSPRGGQTDTQYF. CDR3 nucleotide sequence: TGTGCCAGCAGTCCGCGGGGGGGCCAGACAGATACGCAGTATTTT.

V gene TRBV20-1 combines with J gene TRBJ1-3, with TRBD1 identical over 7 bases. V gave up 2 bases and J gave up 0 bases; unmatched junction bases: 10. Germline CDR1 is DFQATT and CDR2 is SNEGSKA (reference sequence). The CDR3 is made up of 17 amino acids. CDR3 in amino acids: CSARTRQGGPSGNTIYF. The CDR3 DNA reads TGCAGTGCTAGAACGCGACAGGGTGGGCCCTCTGGAAACACCATATATTTT.

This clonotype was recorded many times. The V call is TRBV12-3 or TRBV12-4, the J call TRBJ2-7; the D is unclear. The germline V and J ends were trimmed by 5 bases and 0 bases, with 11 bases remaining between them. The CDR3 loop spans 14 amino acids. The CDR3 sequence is CASSPSRSSYEQYF. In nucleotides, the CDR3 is TGTGCCAGCAGTCCCAGTAGGAGCTCCTACGAGCAGTACTTC.